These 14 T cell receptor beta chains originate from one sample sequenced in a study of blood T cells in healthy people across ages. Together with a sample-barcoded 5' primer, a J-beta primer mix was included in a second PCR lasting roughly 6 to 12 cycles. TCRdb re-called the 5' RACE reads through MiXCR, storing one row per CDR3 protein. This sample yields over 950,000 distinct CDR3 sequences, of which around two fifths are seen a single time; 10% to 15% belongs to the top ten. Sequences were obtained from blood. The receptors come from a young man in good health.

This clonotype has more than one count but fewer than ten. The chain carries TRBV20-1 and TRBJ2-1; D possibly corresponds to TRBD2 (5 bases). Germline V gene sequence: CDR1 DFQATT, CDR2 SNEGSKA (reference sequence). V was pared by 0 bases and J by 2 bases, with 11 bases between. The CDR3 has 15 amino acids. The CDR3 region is CSARDSASPYNEQFF. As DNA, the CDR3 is TGCAGTGCTAGAGATTCGGCTAGCCCCTACAATGAGCAGTTCTTC.

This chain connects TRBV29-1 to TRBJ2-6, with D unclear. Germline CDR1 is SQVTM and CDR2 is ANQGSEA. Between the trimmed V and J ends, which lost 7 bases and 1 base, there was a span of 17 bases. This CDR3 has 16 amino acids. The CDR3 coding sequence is TGCAGCGCCCCTTTGGGTATCGGGTCTGGGGCCAACGTCCTGACTTTC. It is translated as CSAPLGIGSGANVLTF.

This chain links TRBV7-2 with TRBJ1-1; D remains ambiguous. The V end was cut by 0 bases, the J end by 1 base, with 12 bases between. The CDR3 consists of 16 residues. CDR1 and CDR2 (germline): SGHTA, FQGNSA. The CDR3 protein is CASSLAHVGSNTEAFF. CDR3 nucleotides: TGTGCCAGCAGCTTAGCTCACGTAGGGTCGAACACTGAAGCTTTCTTT. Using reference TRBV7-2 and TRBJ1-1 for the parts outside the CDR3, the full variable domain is GAGVSQSPSNKVTEKGKDVELRCDPISGHTALYWYRQSLGQGLEFLIYFQGNSAPDKSGLPSDRFSAERTGGSVSTLTIQRTQQEDSAVYLCASSLAHVGSNTEAFFGQGTRLTVV.

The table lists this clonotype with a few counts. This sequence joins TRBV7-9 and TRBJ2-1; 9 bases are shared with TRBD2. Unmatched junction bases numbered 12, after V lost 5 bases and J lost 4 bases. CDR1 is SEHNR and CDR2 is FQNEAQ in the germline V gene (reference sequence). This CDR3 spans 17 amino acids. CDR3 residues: CASSPRVAGDLYNEQFF. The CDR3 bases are TGTGCCAGCAGCCCCAGGGTAGCGGGGGACCTATACAATGAGCAGTTCTTC.

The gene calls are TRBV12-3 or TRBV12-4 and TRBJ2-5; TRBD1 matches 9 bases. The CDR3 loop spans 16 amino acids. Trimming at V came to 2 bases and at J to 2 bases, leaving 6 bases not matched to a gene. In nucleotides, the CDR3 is TGTGCCAGCAGTTTAAGATCCGGGACAGGGCAAGAGACCCAGTACTTC. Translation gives CASSLRSGTGQETQYF.

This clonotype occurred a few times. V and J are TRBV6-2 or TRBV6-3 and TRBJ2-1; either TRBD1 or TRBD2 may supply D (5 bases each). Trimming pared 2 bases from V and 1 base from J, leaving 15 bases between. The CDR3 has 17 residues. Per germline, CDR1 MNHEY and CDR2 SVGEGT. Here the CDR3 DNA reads TGTGCCAGCAGTTACCCCTCCGTCGGGGCTTCCTACAATGAGCAGTTCTTC. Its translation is CASSYPSVGASYNEQFF.

CDR3 in DNA: TGTGCCAGCAGCTTAGAACCCCGGGGGACCGAAGCTTTCTTT. The encoded protein is CASSLEPRGTEAFF. The rearrangement uses TRBV7-9 and TRBJ1-1, with D possibly being TRBD1 (5 bases). The CDR3 is made up of 14 amino acids. With 1 base removed from V and 8 bases from J, the gap between germline ends came to 14 bases. Germline lookup yields CDR1 SEHNR and CDR2 FQNEAQ (reference sequence).

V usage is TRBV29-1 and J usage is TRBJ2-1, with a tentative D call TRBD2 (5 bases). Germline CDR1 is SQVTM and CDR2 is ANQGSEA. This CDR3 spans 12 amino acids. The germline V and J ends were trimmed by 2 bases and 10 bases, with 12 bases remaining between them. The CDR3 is CSVELRATEQFF. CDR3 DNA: TGCAGCGTTGAATTGAGGGCCACAGAGCAGTTCTTC.

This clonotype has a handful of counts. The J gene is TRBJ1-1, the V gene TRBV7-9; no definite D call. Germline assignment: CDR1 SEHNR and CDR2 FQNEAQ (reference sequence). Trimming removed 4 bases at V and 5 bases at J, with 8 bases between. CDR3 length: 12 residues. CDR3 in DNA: TGTGCCAGCAGCTCTAAATGGACTGAAGCTTTCTTT. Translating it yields CASSSKWTEAFF.

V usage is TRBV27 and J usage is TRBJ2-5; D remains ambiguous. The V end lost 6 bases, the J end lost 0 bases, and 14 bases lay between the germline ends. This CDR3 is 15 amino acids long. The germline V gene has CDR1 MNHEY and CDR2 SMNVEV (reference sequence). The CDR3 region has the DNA TGTGCCAGCAGCCGAGTTACAGTCTACCAAGAGACCCAGTACTTC. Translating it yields CASSRVTVYQETQYF.

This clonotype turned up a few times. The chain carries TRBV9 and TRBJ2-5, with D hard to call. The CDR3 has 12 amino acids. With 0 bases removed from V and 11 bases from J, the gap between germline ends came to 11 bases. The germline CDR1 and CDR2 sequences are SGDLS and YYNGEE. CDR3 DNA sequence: TGTGCCAGCAGCGTAGGTCTGAATGAGCAGTACTTC. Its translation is CASSVGLNEQYF.

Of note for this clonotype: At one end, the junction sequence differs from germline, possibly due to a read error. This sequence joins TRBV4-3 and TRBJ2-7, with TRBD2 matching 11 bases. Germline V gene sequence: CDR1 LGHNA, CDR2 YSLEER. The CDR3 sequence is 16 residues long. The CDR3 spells CASSQDSSGGWDERYF. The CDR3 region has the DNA TGCGCCAGCAGCCAAGATTCTAGCGGGGGGTGGGATGAGCGGTACTTC.

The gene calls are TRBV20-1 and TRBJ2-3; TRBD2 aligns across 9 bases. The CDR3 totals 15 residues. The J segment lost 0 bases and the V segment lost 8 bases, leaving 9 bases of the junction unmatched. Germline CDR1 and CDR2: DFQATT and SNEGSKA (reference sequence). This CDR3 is CSSPALAGSTDTQYF. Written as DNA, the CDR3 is TGCAGTTCCCCGGCACTAGCGGGTAGCACAGATACGCAGTATTTT.

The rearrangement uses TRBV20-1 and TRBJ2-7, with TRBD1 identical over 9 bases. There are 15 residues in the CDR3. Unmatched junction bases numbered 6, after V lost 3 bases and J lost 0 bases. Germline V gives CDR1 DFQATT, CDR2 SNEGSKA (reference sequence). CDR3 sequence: CSARVGTGSSYEQYF. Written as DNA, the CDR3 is TGCAGTGCTAGGGTAGGGACAGGGAGCTCCTACGAGCAGTACTTC.